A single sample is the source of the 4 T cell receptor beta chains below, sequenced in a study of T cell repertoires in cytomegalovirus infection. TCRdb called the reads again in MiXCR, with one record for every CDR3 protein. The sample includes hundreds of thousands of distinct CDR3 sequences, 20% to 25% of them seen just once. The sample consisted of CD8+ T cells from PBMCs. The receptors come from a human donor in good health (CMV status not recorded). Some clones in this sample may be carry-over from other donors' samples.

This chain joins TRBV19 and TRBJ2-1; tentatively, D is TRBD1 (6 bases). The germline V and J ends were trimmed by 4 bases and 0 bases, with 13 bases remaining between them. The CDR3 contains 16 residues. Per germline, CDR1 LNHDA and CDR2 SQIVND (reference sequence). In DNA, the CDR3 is TGTGCCAGTAGTAGTTACAGGGTCAGCTCCTACAATGAGCAGTTCTTC. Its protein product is CASSSYRVSSYNEQFF.

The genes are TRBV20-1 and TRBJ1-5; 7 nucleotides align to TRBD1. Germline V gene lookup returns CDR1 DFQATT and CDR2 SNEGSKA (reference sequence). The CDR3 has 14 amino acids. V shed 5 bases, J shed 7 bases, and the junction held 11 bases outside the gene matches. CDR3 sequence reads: CSAAETGTRQPQHF. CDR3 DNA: TGCAGTGCTGCCGAGACAGGGACCAGGCAGCCCCAGCATTTT.

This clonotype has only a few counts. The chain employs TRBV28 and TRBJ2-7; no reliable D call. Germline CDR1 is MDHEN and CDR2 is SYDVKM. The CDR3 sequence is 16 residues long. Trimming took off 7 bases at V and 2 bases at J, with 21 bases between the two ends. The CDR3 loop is CASIPIAGLDTYEQYF. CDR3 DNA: TGTGCCAGCATCCCTATAGCTGGGCTAGACACCTACGAGCAGTACTTC.

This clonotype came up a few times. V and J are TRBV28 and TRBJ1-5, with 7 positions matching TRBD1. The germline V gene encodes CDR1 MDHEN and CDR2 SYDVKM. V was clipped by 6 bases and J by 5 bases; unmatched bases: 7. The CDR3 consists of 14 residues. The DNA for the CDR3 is TGTGCCAGCAGGGAGACAGGGTGGGATCAGCCCCAGCATTTT. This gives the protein CASRETGWDQPQHF.